One sample yielded the 9 T cell receptor beta chains listed below, sequenced in a study of T cells in Graves' hyperthyroidism and ophthalmopathy. RNA transcripts yielded amplified TCR beta CDR3 regions. First-round RT-PCR of the TCR CDR3 relied on the HTBI primer set. TCRdb analysed the multiplex PCR reads with MiXCR anew, one entry per CDR3 protein. The sample contains approximately 410,000 distinct CDR3 sequences, about 15% of which appear only once. Sequencing was carried out using blood. The receptors stem from a man aged 18-30 years with Graves' ophthalmopathy.

This sequence joins TRBV7-2 and TRBJ2-7, with D maybe TRBD1 (6 bases). Germline V gives CDR1 SGHTA, CDR2 FQGNSA. The V and J ends lost 3 bases and 1 base respectively, with 13 bases between them. The CDR3 has 15 residues. CDR3 DNA: TGTGCCAGCAGCTTCCAGGACAGCCAATCCTACGAGCAGTACTTC. It translates to CASSFQDSQSYEQYF.

Details on this clonotype: The junction departs from the called germline gene at one end, perhaps through a read error. The V call is TRBV12-3 or TRBV12-4, the J call TRBJ1-1, with D perhaps TRBD1 (5 bases). This CDR3 region has 14 residues. CDR3 loop: CASSSRRGNTEASF. The CDR3 bases are TGTGCCAGCAGCTCGCGACGGGGGAACACTGAAGCTTCCTTT.

The chain recombines TRBV18 with TRBJ2-7, with D tentatively TRBD1 (6 bases). The CDR3 is 15 amino acids. Germline loops: CDR1 KGHSH, CDR2 LQKENI. Trimming cost V 6 bases and J 0 bases, with 15 bases left between them. CDR3 nucleotide sequence: TGTGCCAGCTCTCAATCCAGGGGTTTCTCCTACGAGCAGTACTTC. The encoded protein is CASSQSRGFSYEQYF.

This clonotype was observed at least ten times. The genes are TRBV7-9 and TRBJ2-4, with D tentatively TRBD1 (5 bases). Germline CDR1 SEHNR, CDR2 FQNEAQ (reference sequence). The ends were cut back, 2 bases at V and 9 bases at J, with 11 bases in the middle. The CDR3 has 13 residues. CDR3 in DNA: TGTGCCAGCAGCTTAAGCAGGGCGAGCATTCAGTACTTC. Amino acid sequence: CASSLSRASIQYF.

Ten or more counts support this clonotype. The V call is TRBV7-2, the J call TRBJ2-5; 7 bases line up with TRBD1. CDR1 and CDR2 (germline): SGHTA, FQGNSA. This CDR3 has 15 residues. V gave up 5 bases and J gave up 0 bases; unmatched junction bases: 6. The CDR3 region is CASSAGQAYQETQYF. CDR3 DNA: TGTGCCAGCAGCGCAGGACAGGCCTACCAAGAGACCCAGTACTTC.

This clonotype was detected only a few times. The chain employs TRBV19 and TRBJ1-4, with D perhaps matching TRBD1 (5 bases). Trimming took off 7 bases at V and 6 bases at J, with 12 bases between the two ends. The CDR3 runs 13 residues. CDR1 and CDR2 (germline): LNHDA, SQIVND (reference sequence). CDR3 sequence reads: CASKKVTDEKLFF. The CDR3 DNA follows: TGTGCCAGTAAGAAAGTGACAGATGAAAAACTGTTTTTT.

This clonotype showed up just a few times. V and J are TRBV4-1 and TRBJ2-1; TRBD2 aligns across 11 bases. Looked up from germline, CDR1 is MGHRA and CDR2 is YSYEKL. The CDR3 is 15 residues long. The ends lost 6 bases at V and 3 bases at J; junction bases unmatched: 4. The CDR3 DNA reads TGCGCCAGCAGACCTAGCGGGAGGTTCTACAATGAGCAGTTCTTC. Encoded protein: CASRPSGRFYNEQFF.

The table lists this clonotype with many counts. V gene TRBV30 combines with J gene TRBJ1-5; D not resolved. V was shortened by 1 base and J by 7 bases, with 14 bases between the two germline ends. The CDR3 contains 14 residues. The germline V gene encodes CDR1 GTSNPN and CDR2 SVGIG (reference sequence). CDR3 coding DNA: TGTGCCTGGAGTGGGCCCTGGCTAGGGCAGCCCCAGCATTTT. This gives the protein CAWSGPWLGQPQHF. Drawing the rest from reference TRBV30 and TRBJ1-5, the complete variable domain is SQTIHQWPATLVQPVGSPLSLECTVEGTSNPNLYWYRQAAGRGLQLLFYSVGIGQISSEVPQNLSASRPQDRQFILSSKKLLLSDSGFYLCAWSGPWLGQPQHFGDGTRLSIL.

This clonotype has at least ten counts. The chain uses TRBV7-8 and TRBJ2-7; D remains unclear. This CDR3 region has 15 residues. The V end was cut by 1 base, the J end by 4 bases, with 14 bases between. CDR1 SGHVS and CDR2 FQNEAQ come from the germline V gene. CDR3 residues: CASSLDPGPRYEQYF. The CDR3 nucleotides read TGTGCCAGCAGCTTAGACCCAGGCCCAAGGTACGAGCAGTACTTC.